Listed below are T cell receptor beta chains from one sample, sequenced in a study of CD8 T cells in ankylosing spondylitis. TCRdb reprocessed the 5' RACE reads via MiXCR and lists one record per CDR3 protein. The sample has around 230,000 distinct CDR3 sequences, roughly 8.2% seen once; the top ten hold around 4.4%. The specimen was blood, either unsorted or a sorted T cell fraction (not recorded which). These receptors all come from a female donor with ankylosing spondylitis or in good health (not recorded which). Both conserved end residues are part of each CDR3.

V,J,length,CDR3
TRBV7-2,TRBJ2-7,15,CASRLVSAATYEQYF
TRBV5-6,TRBJ2-4,13,CASSPRPQNIQYF
TRBV30,TRBJ1-4,12,CAWSVFREKLFF
TRBV9,TRBJ1-2,16,CASSVDVGSINYGYTF
TRBV6-2/TRBV6-3,TRBJ2-7,16,CASSLAIRDRKYEQYF
TRBV7-2,TRBJ2-5,16,CASSLVGRGRRETQYF
TRBV12-3/TRBV12-4,TRBJ2-1,14,CASSYRIRNDEQFF
TRBV7-2,TRBJ1-5,15,CASSSGQGDNQPQHF
TRBV10-3,TRBJ1-2,14,CAISEAAGPYGYTF
TRBV6-2/TRBV6-3,TRBJ2-7,13,CASSYSMRVEQYF
TRBV6-2/TRBV6-3,TRBJ1-5,14,CASSYGNSNQPQHF
TRBV18,TRBJ2-1,18,CASSPRAPGSLYYNEQFF
TRBV6-1,TRBJ2-5,13,CASNTGGPQTQYF
TRBV4-1,TRBJ2-7,16,CASSQVRTAKEYEQYF
TRBV10-3,TRBJ2-2,15,CAITGGAAITGELFF
TRBV20-1,TRBJ2-7,14,CSARESGRIYEQYF
TRBV5-1,TRBJ2-1,15,CASSLEAGGIDEQFF
TRBV7-2,TRBJ1-3,15,CASSLRLGRGNTIYF
TRBV12-3/TRBV12-4,TRBJ1-1,14,CASSPSGGGTEAFF
TRBV20-1,TRBJ2-3,14,CSAPLGGSTDTQYF
TRBV20-1,TRBJ2-2,12,CSAGPAKGELFF
TRBV29-1,TRBJ2-5,13,CSVGLARQETQYF
TRBV11-2,TRBJ2-3,13,CASSLGVTDTQYF
TRBV7-2,TRBJ2-3,17,CASSSTQLAGGTDTQYF
TRBV4-2,TRBJ2-7,12,CASSPYTLEQYF
TRBV6-2/TRBV6-3,TRBJ1-5,14,CASSRMTGTQPQHF
TRBV18,TRBJ1-2,13,CASSPKEDYGYTF
TRBV28,TRBJ2-3,14,CATAKRGPTDTQYF
TRBV7-9,TRBJ1-2,12,CASSLRGFGYTF
TRBV6-1,TRBJ1-2,15,CASGPQGARNYGYTF
TRBV12-3/TRBV12-4,TRBJ1-1,13,CASSFGDGTEAFF
TRBV25-1,TRBJ2-2,15,CASSEDSSNTGELFF
TRBV7-9,TRBJ2-1,15,CASSRPGQAYNEQFF
TRBV20-1,TRBJ2-2,15,CSAPSGRRNTGELFF
TRBV20-1,TRBJ2-1,14,CSASKGLEKNEQFF
TRBV28,TRBJ2-1,14,CATRSDRDYGEQFF
TRBV7-9,TRBJ2-4,17,CASSPRRGQSLKNIQYF
TRBV6-5,TRBJ1-1,13,CASSYSVNTEAFF
TRBV7-8,TRBJ2-1,15,CASSLVQGDYNEQFF
TRBV27,TRBJ2-7,17,CASSSLRLAGGPYEQYF
TRBV27,TRBJ1-5,14,CATAPTGSRQPQHF
TRBV6-6,TRBJ2-5,13,CASLRVLGKTQYF
TRBV20-1,TRBJ2-7,12,CSARWGTYEQYF
TRBV12-3/TRBV12-4,TRBJ1-4,16,CASSLMSFATNEKLFF
TRBV19,TRBJ2-4,13,CASSMVWGDIQYF
TRBV7-2,TRBJ2-7,16,CASSPSTGASSYEQYF
TRBV12-3/TRBV12-4,TRBJ2-7,15,CASSLAPSKTYEQYF
TRBV2,TRBJ1-3,15,CASGAGQLSGNTIYF